The next 6 T cell receptor beta chains were all read from a single sample in a study of shared T cell receptors in the human thymus. Produced via immunoSEQ multiplex PCR; TCRdb's table is partial and in-frame only. The data contain some 720,000 clones, more than 75% of them seen just once; the ten biggest clones take up 0.008% to 0.011%. The same specimen was also included in a second study, on human thymus T cells.

The source material was thymocytes. The receptors shown here come from a boy younger than two with a congenital heart defect.

The V call is TRBV6-6, the J call TRBJ1-4; D may be TRBD1 (5 bases). V was clipped by 7 bases and J by 8 bases, with 14 bases between them. The length of the CDR3 is 13 residues. Germline V CDR1 and CDR2: MNHNY, SVGAGI (reference sequence). DNA of the CDR3: TGTGCCAGCACGCGGGGCGGACCCGAAAAACTGTTTTTT. This encodes CASTRGGPEKLFF.

The chain combines TRBV30 with TRBJ2-1; 13 bases are shared with TRBD2. Germline lookup yields CDR1 GTSNPN and CDR2 SVGIG (reference sequence). There are 17 residues in the CDR3. V lost 0 bases and J lost 6; bases outside the gene matches: 8. This CDR3 is CAWSVQGGLAGPNEQFF. The CDR3 coding sequence is TGTGCCTGGAGTGTACAGGGGGGACTAGCGGGGCCCAATGAGCAGTTCTTC.

The CDR3 reads CASIQVGTGELFF. The CDR3 region has the DNA TGTGCCAGCATACAGGTTGGGACCGGGGAGCTGTTTTTT. The J gene is TRBJ2-2, the V gene TRBV2; the D gene is possibly TRBD1 (5 bases). Per the germline V gene, CDR1 is SNHLY and CDR2 is FYNNEI. This CDR3 region has 13 residues. The V and J ends lost 7 bases and 5 bases respectively, with 11 bases between them.

The chain employs TRBV7-2 and TRBJ2-7; 14 bases align to TRBD2. There are 17 residues in the CDR3. The V segment lost 5 bases and the J segment 0 bases; nucleotides outside the gene matches: 6. Germline CDR1 reads SGHTA; CDR2 reads FQGNSA. The DNA of the CDR3 is TGTGCCAGCAGCACCGGGACTAGCGGGAGCAGCTCCTACGAGCAGTACTTC. Amino acid sequence: CASSTGTSGSSSYEQYF.

V gene TRBV27 combines with J gene TRBJ2-7, with no clear D. The ends were cut back, 5 bases at V and 2 bases at J, with 13 bases in the middle. Germline lookup yields CDR1 MNHEY and CDR2 SMNVEV (reference sequence). This CDR3 comprises 14 residues. CDR3 nucleotide sequence: TGTGCCAGCAGTCCGCGCGGCGGAGCCTACGAGCAGTACTTC. Translation gives CASSPRGGAYEQYF.

The rearrangement uses TRBV6-1 and TRBJ2-7; 7 bases fit TRBD2. The CDR3 covers 11 residues. Trimming took 7 bases from V and 9 from J; bases not matched to a gene: 6. Germline V CDR1 and CDR2: MNHNS, SASEGT. This chain's CDR3 is CASIGGGVQYF. For the CDR3, the DNA is TGTGCCAGCATCGGGGGAGGGGTGCAGTACTTC.